Listed here are 27 T cell receptor beta chains from one sample, sequenced in a study of shared clonotypes between healthy human individuals. Sequenced by immunoSEQ multiplex PCR; TCRdb stores in-frame clones only, minus some. In the table there are 2,500,000 or so clones, 93% of which are singletons. The sequenced sample was naive CD4+ T cells from PBMCs. Subset given: CD45RA+ positively selected. These TCRs come from a young man in good health. Some clones in this sample may be carry-over from other donors' samples.

V gene TRBV6-6 combines with J gene TRBJ2-7; 10 bases align to TRBD2. The CDR3 loop spans 14 amino acids. V gave up 7 bases and J gave up 2 bases; unmatched junction bases: 5. Per the germline V gene, CDR1 is MNHNY and CDR2 is SVGAGI (reference sequence). The CDR3 DNA reads TGTGCCAGCACCCGCGGGACTAGCGCCTACGAGCAGTACTTC. The encoded protein is CASTRGTSAYEQYF.

The J gene is TRBJ2-1, the V gene TRBV28; possibly TRBD2 for D (6 bases). V lost 5 bases and J lost 0, with 14 bases in between. The V gene's germline CDR1 is MDHEN and CDR2 SYDVKM. The CDR3 extends over 16 amino acids. The CDR3 DNA sequence: TGTGCCAGCAGTCCCGGGACTTCGAGCTCCTACAATGAGCAGTTCTTC. This encodes CASSPGTSSSYNEQFF. Full variable domain (rest looked up from reference TRBV28 and TRBJ2-1): DVKVTQSSRYLVKRTGEKVFLECVQDMDHENMFWYRQDPGLGLRLIYFSYDVKMKEKGDIPEGYSVSREKKERFSLILESASTNQTSMYLCASSPGTSSSYNEQFFGPGTRLTVL.

The chain combines TRBV6-6 with TRBJ1-1; D uncertain. The CDR3 is made up of 15 amino acids. CDR1 is MNHNY and CDR2 is SVGAGI in the germline V gene (reference sequence). V was cut by 5 bases and J by 8 bases, with 21 bases left in between. This CDR3 reads CASSNKDQVGKEAFF. Here the CDR3 DNA reads TGTGCCAGCAGTAACAAGGATCAGGTTGGGAAGGAAGCTTTCTTT.

This sequence joins TRBV5-8 and TRBJ2-5; D unclear. The germline gives CDR1 SGHTS, CDR2 YDEGEE. Trimming left V 2 bases short and J 1 base short, with 9 bases between. The CDR3 is 14 residues long. The CDR3 DNA follows: TGTGCCAGCAGCTTCGATCCCAGCCAAGAGACCCAGTACTTC. Its translation: CASSFDPSQETQYF.

The rearrangement uses TRBV4-1 and TRBJ1-3; D call uncertain. The germline CDR1 and CDR2 sequences are MGHRA and YSYEKL. Trimming shortened V by 4 bases and J by 4 bases, and 17 bases separated the two germline ends. The CDR3 sequence is 16 residues long. This chain's CDR3 is CASSPPGSRLGNTIYF. In DNA, the CDR3 is TGCGCCAGCAGCCCTCCCGGGTCCCGGCTCGGAAACACCATATATTTT.

V and J are TRBV10-1 and TRBJ1-1, with a possible D match to TRBD1 (6 bases). V lost 4 bases and J 2 bases, leaving 11 bases between the germline ends. Germline V CDR1 and CDR2: WNHNN, SYGVQD (reference sequence). CDR3 length: 14 amino acids. CDR3 residues: CASSGSGGNTEAFF. The CDR3 DNA reads as TGCGCCAGCAGTGGCTCGGGGGGCAACACTGAAGCTTTCTTT.

The chain joins TRBV2 to TRBJ1-2; D possibly corresponds to TRBD1 (6 bases). CDR1 is SNHLY and CDR2 is FYNNEI in the germline V gene. Deletions cut 3 bases from V and 7 bases from J, with 12 bases between. The CDR3 totals 13 residues. CDR3 amino acids: CASSERGAGGYTF. The CDR3 nucleotides are TGTGCCAGCAGTGAGAGGGGGGCGGGTGGCTACACCTTC.

This clone was counted a single time. This rearrangement joins TRBV27 to TRBJ2-7, with D tentatively TRBD1 (7 bases). The germline V gene encodes CDR1 MNHEY and CDR2 SMNVEV (reference sequence). The length of the CDR3 is 15 residues. V lost 3 bases, J lost 2 bases, and 14 bases lay in between. The CDR3 DNA is TGTGCCAGCAGTTTTTTCCAGGGGGGTGCCTACGAGCAGTACTTC. Translated: CASSFFQGGAYEQYF.

The chain combines TRBV25-1 with TRBJ2-7; 8 positions agree with TRBD2. The CDR3 extends over 13 amino acids. The V gene end was trimmed by 6 bases and the J gene end by 3 bases; junction bases not matched to a gene: 4. CDR1 and CDR2 from the germline V gene are MGHDK and SYGVNS. The CDR3 DNA is TGTGCCAGCAGAAGCGGGAGAAACTACGAGCAGTACTTC. Translated, it gives CASRSGRNYEQYF.

This chain links TRBV2 with TRBJ2-2, with TRBD2 identical over 10 bases. Trimming at V came to 6 bases and at J to 4 bases, leaving 14 bases not matched to a gene. CDR1 is SNHLY, CDR2 FYNNEI, per germline. The CDR3 length is 18 residues. The CDR3 protein is CASSPGLAATWGTGELFF. CDR3 in DNA: TGTGCCAGCAGCCCCGGACTAGCGGCCACCTGGGGCACCGGGGAGCTGTTTTTT.

This clone appeared a single time. CDR3 loop: CASSVGRREAGEQYF. In DNA form, the CDR3 reads TGTGCCAGCAGCGTAGGTCGAAGGGAAGCGGGCGAGCAGTACTTC. The gene calls are TRBV9 and TRBJ2-7; possibly TRBD2 for D (6 bases). V was trimmed by 0 bases and J by 6 bases, leaving 16 bases between them. CDR1 SGDLS and CDR2 YYNGEE come from the germline V gene. The length of the CDR3 is 15 residues.

V gene TRBV10-3 combines with J gene TRBJ1-1; D unclear. Germline V lookup: CDR1 ENHRY, CDR2 SYGVKD. The CDR3 contains 13 residues. The V and J ends lost 0 bases and 8 bases respectively, with 10 bases between them. The CDR3 DNA reads as TGTGCCATCAGTGAGTCGGGGAGTAGGGAAGCTTTCTTT. This codes for CAISESGSREAFF.

The V call is TRBV11-3, the J call TRBJ2-1; a possible D gene is TRBD2 (5 bases). The germline V gene has CDR1 SGHNT and CDR2 YENEEA. The CDR3 runs to 13 residues. Trimming took 3 bases from V and 7 from J, leaving 10 bases between them. The CDR3: CASSFSGGNEQFF. CDR3 coding DNA: TGTGCCAGCAGCTTCAGCGGCGGAAATGAGCAGTTCTTC.

The CDR3 sequence: CASSLSTGGAYGYTF. The CDR3 DNA reads TGTGCCAGCAGCTTAAGTACAGGGGGTGCCTATGGCTACACCTTC. The chain recombines TRBV7-9 with TRBJ1-2, with 8 bases matching TRBD1. The CDR3 contains 15 residues. Losses at the gene ends were 2 bases for V and 4 bases for J; bases not matched to a gene: 6. From germline, CDR1 is SEHNR and CDR2 FQNEAQ (reference sequence).

The chain joins TRBV29-1 to TRBJ2-4; D is unclear. V lost 4 bases and J lost 7, with 14 bases in between. The CDR3 loop spans 13 amino acids. The V gene's germline CDR1 is SQVTM and CDR2 ANQGSEA. The CDR3 here is CSVVPHGRNIQYF. The CDR3 nucleotides read TGCAGCGTTGTGCCCCACGGACGGAACATTCAGTACTTC.

The rearrangement links TRBV2 to TRBJ1-2; no reliable D call. Between the trimmed V and J ends, which lost 7 bases and 0 bases, there was a span of 9 bases. The CDR3 spans 13 residues. Looked up from germline, CDR1 is SNHLY and CDR2 is FYNNEI. The CDR3 protein is CASKTEANYGYTF. Written as DNA, the CDR3 is TGTGCCAGCAAGACGGAAGCTAACTATGGCTACACCTTC.

CDR3 sequence (DNA): TGTGCCAGAAGCTACAAAGTAAAAGAGACCCAGTACTTC. It is translated as CARSYKVKETQYF. The chain couples TRBV5-3 to TRBJ2-5, with D hard to call. TRBV5-3 is an ORF, with its function uncertain. The CDR3 contains 13 residues. V lost 3 bases and J lost 3, with 9 bases in between.

The V call is TRBV18, the J call TRBJ2-2; no clear D. The CDR3 runs 17 residues. V dropped 2 bases and J dropped 7 bases, with 20 bases sitting between them. CDR1 is KGHSH, CDR2 LQKENI, per germline. The CDR3 DNA reads TGTGCCAGCTCACCAGCAGTAGGCCTTAGGGCCCGCGGGGAGCTGTTTTTT. This sequence encodes CASSPAVGLRARGELFF.

J is TRBJ2-7 and V is TRBV5-6, with D perhaps given as TRBD1 or TRBD2 (5 bases each). Trimming took 0 bases from V and 6 from J, leaving 10 bases between them. This CDR3 has 13 residues. Per the germline V gene, CDR1 is SGHDT and CDR2 is YYEEEE. CDR3 sequence: CASSLGGPGEQYF. The CDR3 DNA reads as TGTGCCAGCAGCTTGGGGGGACCGGGCGAGCAGTACTTC.

The gene calls are TRBV30 and TRBJ2-2, with TRBD2 matching over 8 bases. V lost 2 bases and J lost 6; bases outside the gene matches: 5. CDR1 is GTSNPN and CDR2 is SVGIG in the germline V gene (reference sequence). CDR3 length: 14 residues. The CDR3 DNA sequence: TGTGCCTGGAGTAACAAGGGACTAGCCGGGGAGCTGTTTTTT. Translation: CAWSNKGLAGELFF.

The chain is built from TRBV7-2 and TRBJ2-1; D is perhaps TRBD2 (5 bases). Trimming removed 2 bases from V and 3 bases from J, with 17 bases in between. The CDR3 is made up of 17 amino acids. Looked up from germline, CDR1 is SGHTA and CDR2 is FQGNSA. CDR3 protein: CASSLLSAEVSYNEQFF. DNA for the CDR3: TGTGCCAGCAGCTTATTGTCAGCGGAGGTTAGCTACAATGAGCAGTTCTTC.

In the case of this clone: The sample has other DNA sequences that encode this CDR3 too. This chain uses TRBV5-1 with TRBJ1-1; D is undetermined. CDR1 and CDR2 (germline): SGHRS, YFSETQ. The ends were cut back, 4 bases at V and 2 bases at J, with 3 bases in the middle. This CDR3 has 11 amino acids. The CDR3 DNA is TGCGCCAGCAGCGGCAACACTGAAGCTTTCTTT. Amino acids: CASSGNTEAFF. Full variable domain (remainder filled in from reference TRBV5-1 and TRBJ1-1): KAGVTQTPRYLIKTRGQQVTLSCSPISGHRSVSWYQQTPGQGLQFLFEYFSETQRNKGNFPGRFSGRQFSNSRSEMNVSTLELGDSALYLCASSGNTEAFFGQGTRLTVV.

The chain has TRBV4-3 and TRBJ1-2; D unresolved. Germline V gene data show CDR1 as LGHNA and CDR2 as YSLEER. With 4 bases removed from V and 4 bases from J, the gap between germline ends came to 25 bases. The CDR3 has 18 residues. The CDR3 DNA sequence: TGCGCCAGCAGCCCAAATTTCGGACGCTATTTGGGTACCTATGGCTACACCTTC. Residues: CASSPNFGRYLGTYGYTF.

As to this clone: The sample carries other DNA sequences with the same CDR3. The chain is built from TRBV9 and TRBJ1-5, with TRBD1 as a possible D gene (5 bases). V was shortened by 3 bases and J by 1 base, with 5 bases between the two germline ends. The germline V gene encodes CDR1 SGDLS and CDR2 YYNGEE. This CDR3 spans 13 amino acids. CDR3 nucleotides: TGTGCCAGCAGCGGGGACAGCAATCAGCCCCAGCATTTT. Its protein product is CASSGDSNQPQHF.

This sequence joins TRBV2 and TRBJ2-1; 8 nucleotides match TRBD2. Germline CDR1 is SNHLY and CDR2 is FYNNEI. V gave up 6 bases and J gave up 9 bases; unmatched junction bases: 1. The CDR3 is 11 amino acids. The CDR3 nucleotides are TGTGCCAGCAGGCGGGAGGCTGAGCAGTTCTTC. Its protein product is CASRREAEQFF.

This rearrangement joins TRBV7-9 to TRBJ2-1, with a possible D match to TRBD1 (6 bases). The germline V gene has CDR1 SEHNR and CDR2 FQNEAQ (reference sequence). This CDR3 has 15 amino acids. Trimming took off 5 bases at V and 8 bases at J, with 19 bases between the two ends. The CDR3 is CASSRGVGGVHEQFF. In DNA, the CDR3 is TGTGCCAGCAGCCGCGGAGTAGGGGGTGTCCATGAGCAGTTCTTC.

This chain joins TRBV7-6 and TRBJ1-1; D uncertain. V was clipped by 0 bases and J by 3 bases, with 20 bases between them. The germline V gene encodes CDR1 SGHVS and CDR2 FNYEAQ. CDR3 size: 18 residues. In DNA form, the CDR3 reads TGTGCCAGCAGCTTAGCGCCGGTTAGGATCACCACGGACACTGAAGCTTTCTTT. Translating gives CASSLAPVRITTDTEAFF.